This T cell receptor beta chain was observed in a study of CD8 T cells in ankylosing spondylitis. Germline assignment: CDR1 MGHDK and CDR2 SYGVNS. The ends were cut back, 4 bases at V and 1 base at J, with 11 bases in the middle. The CDR3 has 14 residues. Regarding the study as a whole: Relatively scarce in peripheral blood, disease-linked clones were CD8+. Ankylosing spondylitis blood appeared to carry a characteristic TCR beta motif of several highly homologous variants.

This clonotype has a count of ten or more. The antigen is not known. TCRdb reanalysed the 5' RACE reads using MiXCR and keeps one entry per CDR3 protein. The sample holds more than 300,000 distinct CDR3 sequences, approximately 8.2% seen once. The gene calls are TRBV25-1 and TRBJ2-7, with D perhaps being TRBD1 or TRBD2 (5 bases each). What was sequenced was blood, either unsorted or a sorted T cell fraction (not recorded which). The clonotype comes from a male donor with ankylosing spondylitis. The CDR3 DNA sequence: TGTGCCAGCAGTGGGGACGGCGGGTCCTACGAGCAGTACTTC. Its translation is CASSGDGGSYEQYF.